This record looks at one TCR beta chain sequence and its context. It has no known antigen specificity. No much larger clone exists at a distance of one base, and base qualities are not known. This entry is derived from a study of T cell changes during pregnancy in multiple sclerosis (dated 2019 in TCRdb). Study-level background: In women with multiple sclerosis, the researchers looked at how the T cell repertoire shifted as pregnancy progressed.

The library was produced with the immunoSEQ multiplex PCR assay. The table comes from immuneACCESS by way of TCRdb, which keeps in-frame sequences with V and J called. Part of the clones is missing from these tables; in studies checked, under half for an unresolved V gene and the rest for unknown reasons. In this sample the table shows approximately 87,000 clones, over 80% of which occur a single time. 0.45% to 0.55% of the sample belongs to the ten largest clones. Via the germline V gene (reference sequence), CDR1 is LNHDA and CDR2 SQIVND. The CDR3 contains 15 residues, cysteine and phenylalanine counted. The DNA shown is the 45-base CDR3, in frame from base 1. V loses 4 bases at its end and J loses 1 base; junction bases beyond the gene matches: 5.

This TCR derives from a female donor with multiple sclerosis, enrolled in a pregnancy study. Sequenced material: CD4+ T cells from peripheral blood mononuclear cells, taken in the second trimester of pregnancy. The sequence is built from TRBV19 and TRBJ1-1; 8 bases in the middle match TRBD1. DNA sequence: TGTGCCAGTAGTAGATGGACAGGGCCGAACACTGAAGCTTTCTTT. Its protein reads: CASSRWTGPNTEAFF. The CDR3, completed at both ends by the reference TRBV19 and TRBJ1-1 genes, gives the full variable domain DGGITQSPKYLFRKEGQNVTLSCEQNLNHDAMYWYRQDPGQGLRLIYYSQIVNDFQKGDIAEGYSVSREKKESFPLTVTSAQKNPTAFYLCASSRWTGPNTEAFFGQGTRLTVV.